This T cell receptor (beta chain) comes out of a study of human T cells and chemical hapten exposure. For the study at large: Small pooled library volume differences mainly caused per-sample TCR yield variation.

This CDR3 is 18 amino acids long. CDR1 and CDR2 from the germline V gene are MGHDK and SYGVNS. The ends lost 3 bases at V and 4 bases at J; junction bases unmatched: 14. Library preparation tagged each individual cDNA molecule with a unique molecular identifier. TCRdb itself ran the RACE reads through MiXCR, one entry per CDR3 protein. Altogether over 55,000 distinct CDR3 sequences are present, approximately 10% being singletons, with the ten largest covering around 9.6%. Regarding time point: pre-sensitization, week 0. Stated treatment: therapeutic diphenylcyclopropenone sensitization with weekly scalp DPC.

The sequence derives from a man aged 40-50 years with alopecia areata. Some clones in this sample may be carry-over from other donors' samples. This chain uses TRBV25-1 with TRBJ1-4, with 7 bases fitting TRBD1. The material was whole blood, obtained in connection with sensitization to the hapten diphenylcyclopropenone (DPC). The CDR3 is CASSDRIPRGLLNEKLFF. The DNA of the CDR3 is TGTGCCAGCAGTGACCGAATCCCTAGGGGGCTTCTTAATGAAAAACTGTTTTTT.